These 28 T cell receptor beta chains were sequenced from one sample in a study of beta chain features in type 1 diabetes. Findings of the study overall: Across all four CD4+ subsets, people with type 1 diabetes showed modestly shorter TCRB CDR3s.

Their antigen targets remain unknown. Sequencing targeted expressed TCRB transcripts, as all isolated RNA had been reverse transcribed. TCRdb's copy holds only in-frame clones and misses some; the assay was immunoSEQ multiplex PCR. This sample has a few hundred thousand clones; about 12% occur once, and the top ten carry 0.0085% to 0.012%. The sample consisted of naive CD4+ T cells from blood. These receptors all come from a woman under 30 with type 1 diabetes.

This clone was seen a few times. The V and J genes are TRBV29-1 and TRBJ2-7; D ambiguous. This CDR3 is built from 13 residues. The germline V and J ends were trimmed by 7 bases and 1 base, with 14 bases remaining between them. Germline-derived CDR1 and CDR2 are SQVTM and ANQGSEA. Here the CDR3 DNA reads TGCAGCGGACAATCAGGTTCGTCCTACGAGCAGTACTTC. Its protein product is CSGQSGSSYEQYF.

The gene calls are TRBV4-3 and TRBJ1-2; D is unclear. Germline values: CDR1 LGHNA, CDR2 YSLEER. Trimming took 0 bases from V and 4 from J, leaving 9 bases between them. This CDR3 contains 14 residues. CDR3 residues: CASSQDGGSYGYTF. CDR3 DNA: TGCGCCAGCAGCCAAGATGGAGGCAGCTATGGCTACACCTTC.

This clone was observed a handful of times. The CDR3, as DNA: TGTGCCAGTAGTATAGACTCCAGGAACACTGAAGCTTTCTTT. This sequence encodes CASSIDSRNTEAFF. The chain uses TRBV19 and TRBJ1-1, with unresolved D. V lost 0 bases and J 1 base, leaving 6 bases between the germline ends. The CDR3 sequence is 14 residues long. CDR1 and CDR2 (germline): LNHDA, SQIVND (reference sequence).

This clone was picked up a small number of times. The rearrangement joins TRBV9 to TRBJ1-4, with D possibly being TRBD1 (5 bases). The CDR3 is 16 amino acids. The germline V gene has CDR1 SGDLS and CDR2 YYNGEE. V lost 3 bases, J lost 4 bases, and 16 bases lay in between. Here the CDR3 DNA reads TGTGCCAGCAGCGCAGACCTTGGGGCCCTTAATGAAAAACTGTTTTTT. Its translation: CASSADLGALNEKLFF. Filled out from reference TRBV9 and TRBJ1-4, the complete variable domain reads DSGVTQTPKHLITATGQRVTLRCSPRSGDLSVYWYQQSLDQGLQFLIQYYNGEERAKGNILERFSAQQFPDLHSELNLSSLELGDSALYFCASSADLGALNEKLFFGSGTQLSVL.

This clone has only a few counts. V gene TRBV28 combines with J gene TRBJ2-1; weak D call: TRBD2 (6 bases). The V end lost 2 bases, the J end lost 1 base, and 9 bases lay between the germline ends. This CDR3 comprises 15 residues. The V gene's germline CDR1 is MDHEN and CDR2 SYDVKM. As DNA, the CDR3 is TGTGCCAGCAGTTTACTAGCGACATCCTACAATGAGCAGTTCTTC. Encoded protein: CASSLLATSYNEQFF.

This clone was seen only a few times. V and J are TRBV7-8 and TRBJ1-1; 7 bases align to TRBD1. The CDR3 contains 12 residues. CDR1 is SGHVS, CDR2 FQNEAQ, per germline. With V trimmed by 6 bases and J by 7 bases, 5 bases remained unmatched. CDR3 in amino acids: CASRQGLGEAFF. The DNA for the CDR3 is TGTGCCAGCAGACAGGGGCTTGGTGAAGCTTTCTTT.

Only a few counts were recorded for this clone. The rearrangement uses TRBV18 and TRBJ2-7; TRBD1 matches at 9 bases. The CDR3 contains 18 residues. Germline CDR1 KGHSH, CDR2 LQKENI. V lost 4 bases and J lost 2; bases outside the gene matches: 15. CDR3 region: CASSRPTPGQGRAYEQYF. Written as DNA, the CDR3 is TGTGCCAGCTCACGGCCAACCCCTGGACAGGGGCGGGCCTACGAGCAGTACTTC.

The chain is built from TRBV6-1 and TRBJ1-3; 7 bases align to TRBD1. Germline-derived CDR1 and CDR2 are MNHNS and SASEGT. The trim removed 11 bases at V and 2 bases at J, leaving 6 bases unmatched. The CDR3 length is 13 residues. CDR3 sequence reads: CAHGQVTGNTIYF. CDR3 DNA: TGTGCCCACGGACAGGTGACTGGAAACACCATATATTTT.

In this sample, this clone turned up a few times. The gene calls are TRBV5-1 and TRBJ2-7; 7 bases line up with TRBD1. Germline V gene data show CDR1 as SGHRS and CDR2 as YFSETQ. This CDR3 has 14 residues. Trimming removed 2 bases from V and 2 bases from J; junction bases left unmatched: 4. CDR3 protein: CASSLMTGTYEQYF. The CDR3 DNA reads TGCGCCAGCAGCTTAATGACAGGGACCTACGAGCAGTACTTC.

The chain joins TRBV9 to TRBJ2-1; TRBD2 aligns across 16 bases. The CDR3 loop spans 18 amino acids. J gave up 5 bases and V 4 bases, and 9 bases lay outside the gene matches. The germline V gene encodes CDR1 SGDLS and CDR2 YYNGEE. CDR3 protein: CASSPGGTSGGADNEQFF. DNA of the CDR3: TGTGCCAGCAGCCCCGGAGGGACTAGCGGGGGGGCCGACAATGAGCAGTTCTTC.

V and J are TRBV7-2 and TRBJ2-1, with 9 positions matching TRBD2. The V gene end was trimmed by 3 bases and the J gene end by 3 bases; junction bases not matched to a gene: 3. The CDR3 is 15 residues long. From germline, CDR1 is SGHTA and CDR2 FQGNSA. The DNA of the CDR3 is TGTGCCAGCAGCTTGGGGACTAGCAGCTACAATGAGCAGTTCTTC. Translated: CASSLGTSSYNEQFF.

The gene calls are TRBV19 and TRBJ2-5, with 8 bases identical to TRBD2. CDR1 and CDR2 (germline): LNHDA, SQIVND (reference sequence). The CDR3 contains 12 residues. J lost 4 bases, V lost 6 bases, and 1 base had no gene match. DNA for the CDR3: TGTGCCAGTAGCCGGGGGGGAGAGACCCAGTACTTC. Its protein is CASSRGGETQYF.

CDR3 in amino acids: CSVEDWSGAGDTQYF. CDR3 sequence (DNA): TGCAGCGTTGAAGATTGGAGCGGGGCCGGAGATACGCAGTATTTT. The chain employs TRBV29-1 and TRBJ2-3; 7 bases fit TRBD2. Germline loops: CDR1 SQVTM, CDR2 ANQGSEA. V dropped 0 bases and J dropped 5; count of bases not matched to a gene: 8. The CDR3 loop spans 15 amino acids.

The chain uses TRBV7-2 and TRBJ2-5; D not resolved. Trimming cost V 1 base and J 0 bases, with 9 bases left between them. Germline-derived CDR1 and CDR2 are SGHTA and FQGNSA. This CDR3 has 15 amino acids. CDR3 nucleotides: TGTGCCAGCAGCTTAGTATCCGGTCACCAAGAGACCCAGTACTTC. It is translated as CASSLVSGHQETQYF. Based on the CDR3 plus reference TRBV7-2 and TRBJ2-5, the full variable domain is GAGVSQSPSNKVTEKGKDVELRCDPISGHTALYWYRQSLGQGLEFLIYFQGNSAPDKSGLPSDRFSAERTGGSVSTLTIQRTQQEDSAVYLCASSLVSGHQETQYFGPGTRLLVL.

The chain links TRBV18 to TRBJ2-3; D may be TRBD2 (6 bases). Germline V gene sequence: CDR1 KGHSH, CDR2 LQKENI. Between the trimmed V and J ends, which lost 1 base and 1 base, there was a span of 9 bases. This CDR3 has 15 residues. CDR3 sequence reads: CASSPRVAGTDTQYF. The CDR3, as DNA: TGTGCCAGCTCACCACGAGTAGCGGGCACAGATACGCAGTATTTT.

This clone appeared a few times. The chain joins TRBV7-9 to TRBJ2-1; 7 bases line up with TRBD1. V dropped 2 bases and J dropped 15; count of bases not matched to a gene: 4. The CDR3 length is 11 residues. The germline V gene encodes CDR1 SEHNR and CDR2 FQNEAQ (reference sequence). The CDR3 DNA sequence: TGTGCCAGCAGCTTAACAGGGGAAACGTTCTTC. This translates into CASSLTGETFF.

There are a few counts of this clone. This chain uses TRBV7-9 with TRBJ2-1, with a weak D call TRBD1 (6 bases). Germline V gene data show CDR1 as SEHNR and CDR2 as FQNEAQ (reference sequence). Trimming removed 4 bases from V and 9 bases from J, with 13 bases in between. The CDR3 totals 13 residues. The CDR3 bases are TGTGCCAGCAGCTCCCAGGGGATCAGTGAGCAGTTCTTC. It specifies CASSSQGISEQFF.

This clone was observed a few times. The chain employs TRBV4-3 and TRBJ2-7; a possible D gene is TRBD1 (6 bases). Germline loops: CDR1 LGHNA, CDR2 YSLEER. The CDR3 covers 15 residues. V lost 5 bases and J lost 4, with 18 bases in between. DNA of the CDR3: TGCGCCAGCAGCGCATACAGGGTGAACCTTTACGAGCAGTACTTC. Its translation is CASSAYRVNLYEQYF.

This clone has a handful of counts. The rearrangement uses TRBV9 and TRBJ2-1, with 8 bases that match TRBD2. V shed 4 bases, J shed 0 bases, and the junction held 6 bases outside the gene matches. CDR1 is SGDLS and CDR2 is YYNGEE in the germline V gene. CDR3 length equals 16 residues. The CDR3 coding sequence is TGTGCCAGCAGCTCGCGGACTAGCCTCTCCTACAATGAGCAGTTCTTC. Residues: CASSSRTSLSYNEQFF. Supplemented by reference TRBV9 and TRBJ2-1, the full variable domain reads DSGVTQTPKHLITATGQRVTLRCSPRSGDLSVYWYQQSLDQGLQFLIQYYNGEERAKGNILERFSAQQFPDLHSELNLSSLELGDSALYFCASSSRTSLSYNEQFFGPGTRLTVL.

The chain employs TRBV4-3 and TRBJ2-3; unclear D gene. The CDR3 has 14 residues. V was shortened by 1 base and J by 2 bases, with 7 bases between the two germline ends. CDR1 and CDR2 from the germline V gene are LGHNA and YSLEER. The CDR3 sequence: CASSQVGPTDTQYF. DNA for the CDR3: TGCGCCAGCAGCCAAGTTGGGCCCACAGATACGCAGTATTTT.

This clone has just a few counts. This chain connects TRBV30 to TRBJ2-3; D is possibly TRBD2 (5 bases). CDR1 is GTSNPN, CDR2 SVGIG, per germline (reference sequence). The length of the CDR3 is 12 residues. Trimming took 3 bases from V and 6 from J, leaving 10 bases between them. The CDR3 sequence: CAWRPGWDTQYF. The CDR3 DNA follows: TGTGCCTGGAGGCCGGGATGGGATACGCAGTATTTT.

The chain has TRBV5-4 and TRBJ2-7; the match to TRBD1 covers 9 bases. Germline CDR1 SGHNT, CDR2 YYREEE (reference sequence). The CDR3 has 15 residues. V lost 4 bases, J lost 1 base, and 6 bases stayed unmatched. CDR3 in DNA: TGTGCCAGCAGCCTGACAGGGGGTCTGTCCTACGAGCAGTACTTC. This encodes CASSLTGGLSYEQYF.

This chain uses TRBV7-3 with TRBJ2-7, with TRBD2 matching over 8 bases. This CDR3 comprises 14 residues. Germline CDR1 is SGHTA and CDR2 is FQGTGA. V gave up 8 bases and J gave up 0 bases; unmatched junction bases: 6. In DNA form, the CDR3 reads TGTGCCAGCTACTCGGGGGGGGGCTCCTACGAGCAGTACTTC. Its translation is CASYSGGGSYEQYF.

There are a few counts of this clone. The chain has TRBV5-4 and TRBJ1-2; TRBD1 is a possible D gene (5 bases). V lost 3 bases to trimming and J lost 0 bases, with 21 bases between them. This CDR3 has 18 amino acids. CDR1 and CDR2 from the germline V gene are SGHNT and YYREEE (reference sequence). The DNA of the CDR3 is TGTGCCAGCAGCTCCCTGTCCTCAGGGTCTCAAGCTAACTATGGCTACACCTTC. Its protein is CASSSLSSGSQANYGYTF. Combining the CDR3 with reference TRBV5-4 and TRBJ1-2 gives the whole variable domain ETGVTQSPTHLIKTRGQQVTLRCSSQSGHNTVSWYQQALGQGPQFIFQYYREEENGRGNFPPRFSGLQFPNYSSELNVNALELDDSALYLCASSSLSSGSQANYGYTFGSGTRLTVV.

CDR3 sequence: CASSSTSSYNSPLHF. CDR3 in DNA: TGTGCCAGCAGCTCCACTAGCTCCTATAATTCACCCCTCCACTTT. The chain links TRBV13 to TRBJ1-6; D gene unclear. CDR1 and CDR2 (germline): PRHDT, FYEKMQ (reference sequence). Trimming removed 4 bases at V and 0 bases at J, with 7 bases between. The CDR3 is made up of 15 amino acids.

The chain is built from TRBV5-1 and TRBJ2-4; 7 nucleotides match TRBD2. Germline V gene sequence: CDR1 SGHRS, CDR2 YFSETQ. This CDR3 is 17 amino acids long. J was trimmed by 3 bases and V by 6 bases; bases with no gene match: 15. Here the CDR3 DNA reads TGCGCCAGCAATCTGGGGTATGCTAGCGGTCTCAAAAACATTCAGTACTTC. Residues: CASNLGYASGLKNIQYF.

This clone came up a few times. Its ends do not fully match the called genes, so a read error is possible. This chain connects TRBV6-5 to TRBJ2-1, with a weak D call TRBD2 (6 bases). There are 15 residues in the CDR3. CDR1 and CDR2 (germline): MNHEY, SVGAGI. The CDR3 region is CVVGLVRGAGNEQFF. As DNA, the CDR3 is TGCGTCGTCGGCCTTGTGCGGGGAGCTGGGAATGAGCAGTTCTTC.

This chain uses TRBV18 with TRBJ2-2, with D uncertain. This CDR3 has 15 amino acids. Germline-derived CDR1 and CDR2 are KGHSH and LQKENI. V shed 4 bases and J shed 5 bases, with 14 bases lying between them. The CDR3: CASSQRGSGTGELFF. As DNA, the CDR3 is TGTGCCAGCTCACAGCGCGGAAGTGGAACCGGGGAGCTGTTTTTT.